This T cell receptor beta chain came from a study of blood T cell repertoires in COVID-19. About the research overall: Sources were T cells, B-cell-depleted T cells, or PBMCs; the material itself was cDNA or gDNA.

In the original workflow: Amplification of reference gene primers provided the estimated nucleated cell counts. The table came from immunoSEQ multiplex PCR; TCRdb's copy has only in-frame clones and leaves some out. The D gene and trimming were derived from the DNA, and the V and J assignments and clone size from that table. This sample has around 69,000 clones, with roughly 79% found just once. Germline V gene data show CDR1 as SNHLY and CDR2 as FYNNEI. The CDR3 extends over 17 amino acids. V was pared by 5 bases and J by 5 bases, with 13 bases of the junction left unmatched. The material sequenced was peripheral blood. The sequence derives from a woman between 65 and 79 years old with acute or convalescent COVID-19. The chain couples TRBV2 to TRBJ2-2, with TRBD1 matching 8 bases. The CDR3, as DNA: TGTGCCAGCAGTTTTTCCCCCAGACAGGGGAATACCGGGGAGCTGTTTTTT. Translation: CASSFSPRQGNTGELFF.